Listed below are T cell receptor beta chains from one sample, sequenced in a study of T cell repertoires in cytomegalovirus infection. TCRdb re-analysed the reads in MiXCR, keeping a single row per CDR3 protein. The repertoire includes around 71,000 distinct CDR3 sequences, about 37% of them detected once, and approximately 95% sits in the top ten. No cognate antigen is known for these TCRs. The sequences come from CD8+ T cells from cultured PBMCs, collected from culture after CMV antigen stimulation. The receptors were gathered from a human donor in good health (CMV status not recorded). Some clones in this sample may be carry-over from other donors' samples. Both conserved end residues are part of each CDR3. D genes are given only for firm matches. The size entry is marked missing in some rows and otherwise reads once, few, many or a size class.

TRBJ2-1	TRBV7-6	.	few	15	TGTGCCAGCACCCTGGAGGGGGCGATGGTCAATGAGCAGTTCTTC	CASTLEGAMVNEQFF
TRBJ1-2	TRBV2	.	few	17	TGTGCCAGCAGTGAAGGCGATCGGTTCAAAGCTAACTATGGCTACACCTTC	CASSEGDRFKANYGYTF
TRBJ2-1	TRBV6-2/TRBV6-3	.	many	15	TGTGCCAGCAGTTACGGTGGGGGGGCCATCGATGAGCAGTTCTTC	CASSYGGGAIDEQFF
TRBJ2-7	TRBV20-1	.	.	14	TGCAGTGCTAGAGATCGTCTCAGCGACTACGAGCAGTACTTC	CSARDRLSDYEQYF
TRBJ1-2	TRBV11-1	.	.	15	TGTGCCAGCAGCCCCTCTACCGACAGTACGAGCGGCTACACCTTC	CASSPSTDSTSGYTF
TRBJ2-7	TRBV7-9	.	.	14	TGTGCCAGCAGCTTAGGGAGTTACCCCTACGAGCAGTACTTC	CASSLGSYPYEQYF
TRBJ2-7	TRBV7-2	.	few	14	TGTGCCAGCAGCTTAGTTTTGTCATCCTACGAGCAGTACTTC	CASSLVLSSYEQYF
TRBJ2-7	TRBV7-4	.	.	13	TGTGCCAGCAGCAACAGAATCGCCTACGAGCAGTACTTC	CASSNRIAYEQYF
TRBJ2-3	TRBV19	.	.	15	TGTGCCAGTAGTAGGGCCCGAGGCTTTGGAGATACGCAGTATTTT	CASSRARGFGDTQYF
TRBJ2-5	TRBV19	.	.	15	TGTGCCAGTAGTAAGATCTCCAGGGCCGAAGAGACCCAGTACTTC	CASSKISRAEETQYF
TRBJ2-3	TRBV10-3	.	.	18	TGTGCCATCAGTGAGTCGAACCGGGGGAGAGAGGTCACAGATACGCAGTATTTT	CAISESNRGREVTDTQYF
TRBJ1-1	TRBV7-6	.	many	15	TGTGCCAGCAGCTTAGCGCAGGGGCTGAACACTGAAGCTTTCTTT	CASSLAQGLNTEAFF
TRBJ2-7	TRBV10-3	.	few	15	TGTGCCACACAATCCCAGGGGACTGATTTCGGGGAGCAGTACTTC	CATQSQGTDFGEQYF
TRBJ2-1	TRBV7-6	.	few	17	TGTGCCAGCAGCTTAGCCTATGGCGGGGAGGACTACAATGAGCAGTTCTTC	CASSLAYGGEDYNEQFF
TRBJ2-3	TRBV7-6	TRBD2	few	15	TGTGCCAGCAGCCTAACGCCCAGCGGGGAGCGTACGCAGTATTTT	CASSLTPSGERTQYF
TRBJ1-1	TRBV10-3	.	few	13	TGTGCCATCAGTGAGACAGGGAACACTGAAGCTTTCTTT	CAISETGNTEAFF
TRBJ2-5	TRBV3-1	.	.	13	TGTGCCAGCAGTAGGACACCAGGGGAGACCCAGTACTTC	CASSRTPGETQYF